The 10 T cell receptor beta chains reported below all come from one sample, sequenced in a study of shared clonotypes between healthy human individuals. Clones were sequenced by immunoSEQ multiplex PCR, and TCRdb holds only the in-frame ones, with some missing. The sample includes around 700,000 clones, about 78% seen only once; the top ten take under 2%. The sequencing input was memory CD4+ T cells sorted from blood. Documented subset: CD45RA-negative fraction. These TCRs come from a woman aged 25 to 39 in good health.

J is TRBJ2-2 and V is TRBV5-4, with D uncertain. The CDR3 spans 15 residues. CDR1 and CDR2 from the germline V gene are SGHNT and YYREEE (reference sequence). Trimming stripped 4 bases from V and 4 bases from J, with 14 bases between. The DNA of the CDR3 is TGTGCCAGCAGCGTGGACCAGCAGTCCACCGGGGAGCTGTTTTTT. This sequence encodes CASSVDQQSTGELFF.

This clone was recorded a few times. The gene calls are TRBV10-1 and TRBJ2-7; D ambiguous. Between the trimmed V and J ends, which lost 0 bases and 2 bases, there was a span of 8 bases. Looked up from germline, CDR1 is WNHNN and CDR2 is SYGVQD (reference sequence). This CDR3 region has 14 residues. The CDR3: CASSESSGTYEQYF. CDR3 in DNA: TGCGCCAGCAGTGAGTCGTCAGGAACCTACGAGCAGTACTTC.

This clone occurred once. This sequence joins TRBV6-6 and TRBJ1-2; possibly TRBD1 for D (6 bases). The CDR3 contains 14 residues. V lost 7 bases to trimming and J lost 2 bases, with 14 bases between them. Germline CDR1 is MNHNY and CDR2 is SVGAGI (reference sequence). CDR3 nucleotide sequence: TGTGCCAGCACGGGGGCGCGAGACAACTATGGCTACACCTTC. Translation: CASTGARDNYGYTF.

This clone was seen more than once but under ten times. The rearrangement joins TRBV25-1 to TRBJ1-4; D perhaps matches TRBD1 (6 bases). The CDR3 length is 17 residues. CDR1 and CDR2 from the germline V gene are MGHDK and SYGVNS. The V end was cut by 1 base, the J end by 7 bases, with 19 bases between. The CDR3 nucleotides read TGTGCCAGCAGTGAATCTCTTGGGGGCAGGGTCGGTGAAAAACTGTTTTTT. Translated: CASSESLGGRVGEKLFF.

This clone was seen at least ten times. The rearrangement uses TRBV7-2 and TRBJ1-2; D is unclear. Trimming pared 0 bases from V and 4 bases from J, leaving 12 bases between. The CDR3 runs 15 residues. Germline-derived CDR1 and CDR2 are SGHTA and FQGNSA. The CDR3 DNA sequence: TGTGCCAGCAGCTTAGCAGTTCCAAGGAGCTATGGCTACACCTTC. This codes for CASSLAVPRSYGYTF.

As concerns this clone: Distinct nucleotide sequences in the sample also encode this CDR3. This sequence joins TRBV5-1 and TRBJ2-1, with 10 bases matching TRBD2. Germline V CDR1 and CDR2: SGHRS, YFSETQ. The CDR3 has 15 amino acids. The V segment lost 4 bases and the J segment 4 bases; nucleotides outside the gene matches: 5. CDR3: CASSVSSGGYNEQFF. The CDR3 DNA is TGCGCCAGCAGCGTATCTAGCGGGGGATACAATGAGCAGTTCTTC.

The table lists this clone with a few counts. V gene TRBV25-1 combines with J gene TRBJ2-1; 9 nucleotides agree with TRBD1. Germline CDR1 reads MGHDK; CDR2 reads SYGVNS. J gave up 6 bases and V 3 bases, and 6 bases lay outside the gene matches. The CDR3 runs to 15 residues. The CDR3 loop is CASSEDRGSGNEQFF. The CDR3 region has the DNA TGTGCCAGCAGTGAGGACAGGGGATCAGGCAATGAGCAGTTCTTC.

The rearrangement uses TRBV19 and TRBJ2-2, with D hard to call. This CDR3 comprises 12 residues. Germline V lookup: CDR1 LNHDA, CDR2 SQIVND (reference sequence). V shed 5 bases and J shed 8 bases, with 9 bases lying between them. CDR3 amino acids: CASSFYEGELFF. For the CDR3, the DNA is TGTGCCAGTAGTTTCTACGAGGGGGAGCTGTTTTTT.

The chain joins TRBV6-6 to TRBJ1-1; D not resolved. CDR3 size: 13 residues. V was shortened by 2 bases and J by 5 bases, with 9 bases between the two germline ends. Germline CDR1 reads MNHNY; CDR2 reads SVGAGI (reference sequence). The CDR3 DNA reads as TGTGCCAGCAGTTACGGACGGGGAACTGAAGCTTTCTTT. Protein sequence: CASSYGRGTEAFF.

This chain joins TRBV18 and TRBJ1-5; D is perhaps TRBD1 (6 bases). Germline lookup yields CDR1 KGHSH and CDR2 LQKENI. This CDR3 spans 16 amino acids. With 5 bases removed from V and 3 bases from J, the gap between germline ends came to 17 bases. The CDR3: CASSISPGVYNQPQHF. The CDR3, as DNA: TGTGCCAGCTCAATTTCACCAGGGGTATACAATCAGCCCCAGCATTTT.